This TCR beta chain was documented in a study of T cell repertoires in cytomegalovirus infection. Overall study context: Use of recently identified HLA-C-restricted and well-studied HLA-B-restricted CMV epitopes was part of the study. CMV infection and matching HLA type were both indicated by public TCR beta signatures.

Germline V gene lookup returns CDR1 SGHVS and CDR2 FQNEAQ. V was cut by 7 bases and J by 6 bases, with 24 bases left in between. The CDR3 is 16 residues long. TCRdb recomputed calls from the reads with MiXCR, one row per CDR3 protein. Among some 130,000 distinct CDR3 sequences listed, about 31% were seen once. This clonotype has more than one count but fewer than ten. Its antigen is currently unknown. This chain uses TRBV7-8 with TRBJ1-1; D ambiguous. The sequencing used CD8+ T cells from cultured PBMCs, collected from culture after CMV antigen stimulation. The receptor's source is a human donor in good health (CMV status not recorded). Some clones in this sample may be carry-over from other donors' samples. The chain's CDR3 is CASTPLRSGNNAEAFF. DNA of the CDR3: TGTGCCAGCACCCCGTTACGCTCGGGGAACAACGCTGAAGCTTTCTTT.